Listed here is a single T cell receptor beta chain. This entry comes from a study of sequential checkpoint blockade in melanoma. About the research overall: First-line arms were nivolumab then ipilimumab, or the reverse, randomized 1:1. Maintenance nivolumab came after either treatment sequence.

V was clipped by 0 bases and J by 1 base; unmatched bases: 0. The CDR3 extends over 14 amino acids. CDR1 SGHRS and CDR2 YFSETQ come from the germline V gene. The treatment here: randomized to nivolumab then ipilimumab (arm A) or the reverse (arm B). Patients had received no earlier DNA-damaging chemotherapy. Live CD3+CD8+ CD19− CD56− cells were sorted from PBMCs. Profiled with immunoSEQ multiplex PCR; TCRdb holds only in-frame clones, not every one. Among roughly 16,000 clones listed, 80% were seen once. The sequence was collected from a human donor with melanoma. The chain links TRBV5-1 to TRBJ1-1, with 7 bases matching TRBD1. Sample: CD8+ T cells sorted from blood (inferred from file names), taken from a patient given nivolumab and ipilimumab in sequence. CDR3 sequence reads: CASSLGDRNTEAFF. The DNA for the CDR3 is TGCGCCAGCAGCTTGGGGGACAGGAACACTGAAGCTTTCTTT.